The 17 T cell receptor beta chains listed next were all sequenced from one sample in a study of blood T cells in healthy people across ages. A second 7 to 11 cycle PCR used barcoded and J-beta primers. MiXCR was run by TCRdb on the 5' RACE reads, yielding one entry per CDR3 protein. This table holds 650,000 to 900,000 distinct CDR3 sequences, 60% to 80% found once. The sequenced material came from blood. Receptors were obtained from a young man in good health.

The chain recombines TRBV4-3 with TRBJ2-5, with D unclear. The CDR3 is made up of 14 amino acids. Trimming left V 0 bases short and J 2 bases short, with 7 bases between. Germline lookup yields CDR1 LGHNA and CDR2 YSLEER. CDR3 nucleotides: TGCGCCAGCAGCCAAGATTACGGACAAGAGACCCAGTACTTC. It specifies CASSQDYGQETQYF.

The chain is built from TRBV4-3 and TRBJ2-1, with 7 bases fitting TRBD2. The CDR3 is made up of 15 amino acids. From germline, CDR1 is LGHNA and CDR2 YSLEER. Germline trimming cut 5 bases from V and 4 bases from J; bases unmatched to any gene: 8. The CDR3 DNA follows: TGCGCCAGCAGCTCCGGGGGGTATAGGTACAATGAGCAGTTCTTC. Its protein is CASSSGGYRYNEQFF.

The V call is TRBV27, the J call TRBJ2-1, with a weak D call TRBD1 (5 bases). Germline V CDR1 and CDR2: MNHEY, SMNVEV (reference sequence). Trimming removed 0 bases at V and 4 bases at J, with 10 bases between. The CDR3 has 15 residues. The CDR3 nucleotides read TGTGCCAGCAGTTTATCCAGGGCAGTATACAATGAGCAGTTCTTC. Residues: CASSLSRAVYNEQFF.

The chain is built from TRBV7-2 and TRBJ2-5; TRBD2 might be the D (7 bases). The CDR3 runs to 15 residues. V was cut by 6 bases and J by 5 bases, with 19 bases left in between. The germline CDR1 and CDR2 sequences are SGHTA and FQGNSA. CDR3 bases: TGTGCCAGCAGACCGAGGGGGGGGGCGCGTGAGACCCAGTACTTC. Protein sequence: CASRPRGGARETQYF. Full variable domain (rest looked up from reference TRBV7-2 and TRBJ2-5): GAGVSQSPSNKVTEKGKDVELRCDPISGHTALYWYRQSLGQGLEFLIYFQGNSAPDKSGLPSDRFSAERTGGSVSTLTIQRTQQEDSAVYLCASRPRGGARETQYFGPGTRLLVL.

This clonotype was recorded many times. The chain carries TRBV29-1 and TRBJ1-2, with D perhaps matching TRBD1 (5 bases). Germline V gene sequence: CDR1 SQVTM, CDR2 ANQGSEA. The CDR3 is 12 residues long. Trimming pared 7 bases from V and 2 bases from J, leaving 11 bases between. CDR3 nucleotide sequence: TGCAGCGGAACGGGGGGGAACTATGGCTACACCTTC. Translated: CSGTGGNYGYTF.

This clonotype was seen only a few times. The chain joins TRBV7-2 to TRBJ2-5; tentative D call: TRBD2 (6 bases). CDR3 size: 15 residues. V lost 3 bases and J 1 base, leaving 12 bases between the germline ends. CDR1 and CDR2 (germline): SGHTA, FQGNSA. The CDR3 DNA reads as TGTGCCAGCAGCTTCACCGGCGGGACCCAAGAGACCCAGTACTTC. It is translated as CASSFTGGTQETQYF.

This clonotype was picked up a small number of times. The CDR3 reads CASSQGSVEKLFF. The CDR3 DNA is TGTGCCAGCAGCCAAGGATCCGTCGAAAAACTGTTTTTT. The rearrangement uses TRBV3-1 and TRBJ1-4; D unclear. The CDR3 has 13 amino acids. V was shortened by 1 base and J by 8 bases, with 8 bases between the two germline ends. Looked up from germline, CDR1 is LGHDT and CDR2 is YNNKEL (reference sequence).

This sequence joins TRBV10-3 and TRBJ2-1, with 8 positions matching TRBD1. CDR1 and CDR2 (germline): ENHRY, SYGVKD. Losses at the gene ends were 10 bases for V and 5 bases for J; bases not matched to a gene: 13. This CDR3 contains 15 residues. The CDR3 DNA follows: TGTGCCACACAAACCAGAGGGACAGGAGACAATGAGCAGTTCTTC. It yields the protein CATQTRGTGDNEQFF.

The chain employs TRBV6-2 or TRBV6-3 and TRBJ1-2; D might be TRBD1 (5 bases). This CDR3 spans 13 amino acids. V was trimmed by 5 bases and J by 4 bases, leaving 11 bases between them. CDR1 is MNHEY, CDR2 SVGEGT, per germline. CDR3 nucleotides: TGTGCCAGCAGTACCCTGGGACCCTATGGCTACACCTTC. Its translation: CASSTLGPYGYTF.

The V gene is TRBV15, the J gene TRBJ2-3; D unclear. Germline V gene sequence: CDR1 LNHNV, CDR2 YYDKDF (reference sequence). The length of the CDR3 is 14 residues. Trimming pared 0 bases from V and 4 bases from J, leaving 8 bases between. The CDR3 sequence: CATSRDISADTQYF. The CDR3 DNA is TGTGCCACCAGCAGAGATATTAGTGCAGATACGCAGTATTTT.

This clonotype appeared a single time. The chain recombines TRBV20-1 with TRBJ2-7, with a possible D match to TRBD2 (6 bases). The CDR3 sequence is 15 residues long. The V end lost 3 bases, the J end lost 1 base, and 16 bases lay between the germline ends. CDR1 DFQATT and CDR2 SNEGSKA come from the germline V gene (reference sequence). This CDR3 reads CSARDQAGPSYEQYF. CDR3 DNA: TGCAGTGCTAGGGATCAAGCGGGTCCTTCCTACGAGCAGTACTTC.

This chain connects TRBV11-2 to TRBJ2-1, with D perhaps given as TRBD1 or TRBD2 (7 bases each). V shed 0 bases and J shed 4 bases, with 10 bases lying between them. The CDR3 loop spans 15 amino acids. Per germline, CDR1 SGHAT and CDR2 FQNNGV. The DNA for the CDR3 is TGTGCCAGCAGCTTAGATCAGGGGGGGTACAATGAGCAGTTCTTC. Translation gives CASSLDQGGYNEQFF.

The chain carries TRBV5-1 and TRBJ2-3; 9 nucleotides align to TRBD2. Germline V gives CDR1 SGHRS, CDR2 YFSETQ. V gave up 2 bases and J gave up 0 bases; unmatched junction bases: 7. The CDR3 spans 17 residues. The CDR3 here is CASSFMRGGRSTDTQYF. In nucleotides, the CDR3 is TGCGCCAGCAGCTTCATGCGGGGGGGAAGAAGCACAGATACGCAGTATTTT.

V and J are TRBV20-1 and TRBJ2-4; 7 bases fit TRBD2. The CDR3 runs 12 residues. The V and J ends lost 5 bases and 13 bases, in that order; junction bases with no gene match: 11. Per the germline V gene, CDR1 is DFQATT and CDR2 is SNEGSKA (reference sequence). The CDR3 is CSASTGGREQYF. CDR3 bases: TGCAGTGCTTCAACGGGAGGTCGGGAGCAGTACTTC.

V and J are TRBV6-2 or TRBV6-3 and TRBJ1-6; no firm D call. The CDR3 runs 15 residues. CDR1 is MNHEY, CDR2 SVGEGT, per germline. Trimming removed 0 bases at V and 7 bases at J, with 10 bases between. This CDR3 is CASSYSGLGNSPLHF. CDR3 DNA: TGTGCCAGCAGTTACTCGGGCCTGGGCAATTCACCCCTCCACTTT.

The gene calls are TRBV28 and TRBJ1-1, with D unclear. V was cut by 3 bases and J by 2 bases, with 19 bases left in between. CDR1 is MDHEN, CDR2 SYDVKM, per germline. CDR3 size: 17 residues. CDR3 region: CASSLPRRTVSNTEAFF. CDR3 nucleotides: TGTGCCAGCAGTTTGCCTAGGAGGACGGTATCTAACACTGAAGCTTTCTTT.

This chain connects TRBV6-6 to TRBJ2-7, with D perhaps TRBD1 (5 bases). The CDR3 contains 13 residues. Germline V gives CDR1 MNHNY, CDR2 SVGAGI (reference sequence). With 4 bases removed from V and 3 bases from J, the gap between germline ends came to 10 bases. CDR3 in DNA: TGTGCCAGCAGTTCAGGGTCGGGCTACGAGCAGTACTTC. Amino acid sequence: CASSSGSGYEQYF.